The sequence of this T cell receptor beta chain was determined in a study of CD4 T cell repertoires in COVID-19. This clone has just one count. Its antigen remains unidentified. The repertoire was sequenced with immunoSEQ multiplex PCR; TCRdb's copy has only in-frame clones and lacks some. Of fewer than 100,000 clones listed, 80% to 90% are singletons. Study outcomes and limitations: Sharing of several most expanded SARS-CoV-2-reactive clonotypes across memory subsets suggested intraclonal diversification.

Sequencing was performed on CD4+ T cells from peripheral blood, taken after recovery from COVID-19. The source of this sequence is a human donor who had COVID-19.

The CDR3 region has the DNA TGTGCCACCACAGGGAACTACAATGAGCAGTTCTTC. Its translation: CATTGNYNEQFF. The chain joins TRBV7-9 to TRBJ2-1; a weak D match, TRBD1 (6 bases). The V end lost 10 bases, the J end lost 3 bases, and 10 bases lay between the germline ends. The CDR3 contains 12 residues. Germline-derived CDR1 and CDR2 are SEHNR and FQNEAQ (reference sequence).